The present T cell receptor (beta chain) was sequenced within a study of chemoradiotherapy in HPV16-positive cancers. Study results and limitations: Candidate HPV-specific clones and E7-related TCR motifs grew in tumor during treatment.

Germline V gene sequence: CDR1 SNHLY, CDR2 FYNNEI. V was cut by 5 bases and J by 0 bases, with 14 bases left in between. The CDR3 runs to 16 residues. Note on this clone: Its matching antigen is unknown.

Samples were taken several times over chemoradiotherapy. Produced via immunoSEQ multiplex PCR; TCRdb's table is partial and in-frame only. The profile shows roughly 29,000 clones, 91% of them singletons. The chain is built from TRBV2 and TRBJ2-1; tentatively, D is TRBD1 or TRBD2 (5 bases each). The sequence was obtained from a human donor with HPV-associated anogenital cancer. The sample in question was blood, obtained from a patient who underwent chemoradiotherapy. CDR3 DNA sequence: TGTGCCAGCAGTCCAGAAGCAGGGAGCTCCTACAATGAGCAGTTCTTC. It codes for CASSPEAGSSYNEQFF.